Listed below are T cell receptor beta chains from one sample, sequenced in a study of T cell clones after liver transplantation. Only in-frame clones appear in the TCRdb table, and some are missing; sequencing was by immunoSEQ multiplex PCR. The sample consists of about 75,000 clones, approximately 81% of them appearing once. The sample in question was CD4+ T cells from blood, obtained 48 to 50 months after liver transplant. These TCRs come from a human patient who received a liver transplant. A subset of T cells may come from the graft donor. The CDR3 runs from the conserved cysteine through the conserved F or W. Each record gives: CDR3 protein, CDR3 DNA, D gene, clone size, V gene, J gene. A D gene is named only where the DNA matches it firmly. Clone sizes are given selectively: once, few, many, or a class where the clone is expanded.

CDR3aa: CASSSMTGPETQYF; CDR3nt: TGTGCCAGCAGCTCTATGACAGGGCCGGAGACCCAGTACTTC; d_gene: TRBD1; abundance: .; v_gene: TRBV5-6; j_gene: TRBJ2-5
CDR3aa: CASSQVGFRVTPYEQYF; CDR3nt: TGTGCCAGCAGCCAAGTTGGGTTCAGGGTAACCCCCTACGAGCAGTACTTC; d_gene: .; abundance: .; v_gene: TRBV14; j_gene: TRBJ2-7
CDR3aa: CASSLDGTTTWTQYF; CDR3nt: TGTGCCAGCAGCTTAGATGGGACTACAACCTGGACCCAGTACTTC; d_gene: TRBD2; abundance: .; v_gene: TRBV7-6; j_gene: TRBJ2-5
CDR3aa: CASSFASGIPIEQFF; CDR3nt: TGTGCCAGCAGCTTCGCTAGCGGGATTCCCATTGAGCAGTTCTTC; d_gene: TRBD2; abundance: .; v_gene: TRBV5-4; j_gene: TRBJ2-1
CDR3aa: CASSSGQTYEQYF; CDR3nt: TGTGCCAGCTCATCGGGACAGACCTACGAGCAGTACTTC; d_gene: TRBD1; abundance: .; v_gene: TRBV18; j_gene: TRBJ2-7
CDR3aa: CANSRQGNTGELFF; CDR3nt: TGTGCCAACAGCCGACAGGGGAACACCGGGGAGCTGTTTTTT; d_gene: TRBD1; abundance: .; v_gene: TRBV7-9; j_gene: TRBJ2-2
CDR3aa: CASSQAETGGGVEQYF; CDR3nt: TGCGCCAGCAGCCAGGCTGAGACAGGGGGGGGAGTAGAGCAGTACTTC; d_gene: TRBD1; abundance: .; v_gene: TRBV4-3; j_gene: TRBJ2-7
CDR3aa: CSARLNTEAFF; CDR3nt: TGCAGTGCCCGATTGAACACTGAAGCTTTCTTT; d_gene: .; abundance: few; v_gene: TRBV20-1; j_gene: TRBJ1-1
CDR3aa: CATSRAGGRRDTQYF; CDR3nt: TGTGCCACCAGCAGAGCAGGGGGCCGTAGAGATACGCAGTATTTT; d_gene: TRBD1; abundance: .; v_gene: TRBV15; j_gene: TRBJ2-3
CDR3aa: CASSLEGGSDYTF; CDR3nt: TGTGCCAGCAGCTTAGAAGGGGGTTCGGACTACACCTTC; d_gene: .; abundance: .; v_gene: TRBV7-9; j_gene: TRBJ1-2
CDR3aa: CASSEVGLGANVLTF; CDR3nt: TGTGCCAGCAGTGAAGTGGGGCTGGGGGCCAACGTCCTGACTTTC; d_gene: .; abundance: .; v_gene: TRBV25-1; j_gene: TRBJ2-6
CDR3aa: CASRLQSTDTQYF; CDR3nt: TGCGCCAGCAGGCTGCAGAGCACAGATACGCAGTATTTT; d_gene: .; abundance: once; v_gene: TRBV5-1; j_gene: TRBJ2-3
CDR3aa: CASSFGRPNTEAFF; CDR3nt: TGTGCCAGCAGCTTTGGCAGGCCGAACACTGAAGCTTTCTTT; d_gene: .; abundance: .; v_gene: TRBV7-9; j_gene: TRBJ1-1
CDR3aa: CASTSLPGQGVSETQYF; CDR3nt: TGTGCCAGCACCTCACTCCCGGGACAGGGTGTATCAGAGACCCAGTACTTC; d_gene: TRBD1; abundance: .; v_gene: TRBV28; j_gene: TRBJ2-5
CDR3aa: CASSWPTGGFETQYF; CDR3nt: TGTGCCAGCAGCTGGCCGACAGGGGGATTCGAGACCCAGTACTTC; d_gene: TRBD1; abundance: .; v_gene: TRBV5-6; j_gene: TRBJ2-5
CDR3aa: CASSWGYLKETQYF; CDR3nt: TGTGCCAGCAGCTGGGGATACTTAAAAGAGACCCAGTACTTC; d_gene: .; abundance: .; v_gene: TRBV5-8; j_gene: TRBJ2-5
CDR3aa: CASSLTSHGELFF; CDR3nt: TGTGCCAGCAGTCTGACTAGCCACGGGGAGCTGTTTTTT; d_gene: TRBD2; abundance: .; v_gene: TRBV5-4; j_gene: TRBJ2-2
CDR3aa: CASSSGQQETQYF; CDR3nt: TGTGCCAGCAGTAGTGGACAGCAAGAGACCCAGTACTTC; d_gene: .; abundance: .; v_gene: TRBV6-5; j_gene: TRBJ2-5
CDR3aa: CASSVSGDGTGELFF; CDR3nt: TGTGCCAGCAGCGTCTCGGGAGACGGCACCGGGGAGCTGTTTTTT; d_gene: .; abundance: .; v_gene: TRBV9; j_gene: TRBJ2-2
CDR3aa: CASSRGAGGSTDTQYF; CDR3nt: TGTGCCAGCTCACGAGGAGCGGGAGGGAGCACAGATACGCAGTATTTT; d_gene: TRBD2; abundance: .; v_gene: TRBV18; j_gene: TRBJ2-3
CDR3aa: CASSRGLDTYEQYF; CDR3nt: TGTGCCAGCTCACGAGGTCTAGATACATACGAGCAGTACTTC; d_gene: .; abundance: .; v_gene: TRBV18; j_gene: TRBJ2-7
CDR3aa: CASSFRTGDGDSPLHF; CDR3nt: TGTGCCAGCAGCTTTCGGACAGGGGATGGAGATTCACCCCTCCACTTT; d_gene: TRBD1; abundance: .; v_gene: TRBV5-4; j_gene: TRBJ1-6
CDR3aa: CASTEGPNSGNTIYF; CDR3nt: TGTGCCAGCACCGAGGGACCGAACTCTGGAAACACCATATATTTT; d_gene: .; abundance: once; v_gene: TRBV2; j_gene: TRBJ1-3
CDR3aa: CASSARDRGWETQYF; CDR3nt: TGTGCCAGCAGCGCTAGGGACAGGGGGTGGGAGACCCAGTACTTC; d_gene: TRBD1; abundance: once; v_gene: TRBV9; j_gene: TRBJ2-5
CDR3aa: CASSLSSDNEQFF; CDR3nt: TGTGCCAGCAGCTTATCCAGTGACAATGAGCAGTTCTTC; d_gene: .; abundance: .; v_gene: TRBV7-9; j_gene: TRBJ2-1
CDR3aa: CASSLDAWSNYGHTF; CDR3nt: TGCGCCAGCAGCTTGGACGCGTGGTCTAACTATGGCCACACCTTC; d_gene: .; abundance: once; v_gene: TRBV5-1; j_gene: TRBJ1-2
CDR3aa: CASRVEGAHGYTF; CDR3nt: TGCGCCAGCCGGGTTGAGGGGGCGCATGGCTACACCTTC; d_gene: TRBD1; abundance: .; v_gene: TRBV5-1; j_gene: TRBJ1-2
CDR3aa: CASSLAMVGETQYF; CDR3nt: TGCGCCAGCAGCTTGGCCATGGTCGGGGAGACCCAGTACTTC; d_gene: .; abundance: .; v_gene: TRBV5-1; j_gene: TRBJ2-5
CDR3aa: CASSPGTGGAYEQYF; CDR3nt: TGTGCCAGCAGCCCCGGGACAGGGGGTGCCTACGAGCAGTACTTC; d_gene: TRBD1; abundance: .; v_gene: TRBV5-6; j_gene: TRBJ2-7
CDR3aa: CASSQDRSSYNEQFF; CDR3nt: TGCGCCAGCAGCCAAGACCGGAGCTCCTACAATGAGCAGTTCTTC; d_gene: .; abundance: .; v_gene: TRBV4-3; j_gene: TRBJ2-1
CDR3aa: CASSIGGGQETQYF; CDR3nt: TGTGCCAGTAGTATAGGAGGGGGCCAAGAGACCCAGTACTTC; d_gene: .; abundance: .; v_gene: TRBV19; j_gene: TRBJ2-5
CDR3aa: CASSLNNQPQHF; CDR3nt: TGTGCCAGCAGTTTAAACAATCAGCCCCAGCATTTT; d_gene: .; abundance: .; v_gene: TRBV28; j_gene: TRBJ1-5
CDR3aa: CATSRDSRTAYEQYF; CDR3nt: TGTGCCACCAGCAGAGATTCACGCACAGCCTACGAGCAGTACTTC; d_gene: .; abundance: once; v_gene: TRBV15; j_gene: TRBJ2-7
CDR3aa: CASRTRWGQENSPLHF; CDR3nt: TGTGCCAGCAGGACACGATGGGGGCAGGAGAATTCACCCCTCCACTTT; d_gene: .; abundance: .; v_gene: TRBV2; j_gene: TRBJ1-6
CDR3aa: CASSQDLQLAGNTIYF; CDR3nt: TGCGCCAGCAGCCAAGATTTACAGCTCGCTGGAAACACCATATATTTT; d_gene: .; abundance: .; v_gene: TRBV4-3; j_gene: TRBJ1-3
CDR3aa: CASSLDYNEQFF; CDR3nt: TGTGCCAGCAGCTTAGACTACAATGAGCAGTTCTTC; d_gene: .; abundance: .; v_gene: TRBV7-2; j_gene: TRBJ2-1
CDR3aa: CASSTSRAADTEAFF; CDR3nt: TGCGCCAGCAGCACCTCAAGGGCCGCGGACACTGAAGCTTTCTTT; d_gene: .; abundance: .; v_gene: TRBV5-1; j_gene: TRBJ1-1
CDR3aa: CASSQAGGLGYEQYF; CDR3nt: TGCGCCAGCAGCCAAGCAGGTGGATTGGGCTACGAGCAGTACTTC; d_gene: .; abundance: .; v_gene: TRBV4-3; j_gene: TRBJ2-7
CDR3aa: CASRTGTHDGYTF; CDR3nt: TGTGCCAGCAGGACCGGGACACATGATGGCTACACCTTC; d_gene: .; abundance: .; v_gene: TRBV28; j_gene: TRBJ1-2
CDR3aa: CASSAEAGTVSGEQYF; CDR3nt: TGTGCCAGCAGTGCTGAGGCCGGGACCGTCTCGGGAGAGCAGTACTTC; d_gene: .; abundance: .; v_gene: TRBV28; j_gene: TRBJ2-7
CDR3aa: CASSPLYEQYF; CDR3nt: TGTGCCAGCAGTCCCCTCTACGAGCAGTACTTC; d_gene: .; abundance: .; v_gene: TRBV28; j_gene: TRBJ2-7
CDR3aa: CASSQGGRTYGYTF; CDR3nt: TGTGCCAGCAGCCAAGGGGGGCGAACCTATGGCTACACCTTC; d_gene: .; abundance: .; v_gene: TRBV14; j_gene: TRBJ1-2